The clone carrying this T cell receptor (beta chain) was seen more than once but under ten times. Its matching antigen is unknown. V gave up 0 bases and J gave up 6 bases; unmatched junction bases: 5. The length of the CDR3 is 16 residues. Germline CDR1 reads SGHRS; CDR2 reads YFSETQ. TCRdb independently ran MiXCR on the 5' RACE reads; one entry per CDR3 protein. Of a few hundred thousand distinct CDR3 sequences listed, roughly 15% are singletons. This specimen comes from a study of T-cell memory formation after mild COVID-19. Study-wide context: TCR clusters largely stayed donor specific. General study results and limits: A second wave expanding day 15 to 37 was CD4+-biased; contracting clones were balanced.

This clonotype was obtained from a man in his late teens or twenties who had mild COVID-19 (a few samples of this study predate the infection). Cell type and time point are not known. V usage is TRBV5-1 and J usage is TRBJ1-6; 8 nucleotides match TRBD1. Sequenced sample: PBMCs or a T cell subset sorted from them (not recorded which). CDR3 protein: CASSLGRGLGNSPLHF. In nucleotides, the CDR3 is TGCGCCAGCAGCTTGGGCAGGGGGCTTGGTAATTCACCCCTCCACTTT.